The source of this T cell receptor beta chain is a study of naive CD8 T cells in extremely preterm neonates. General observations from the study: Compared with older groups, preterm CDR3s were shorter, with fewer N additions and less trimming.

Trimming cost V 4 bases and J 0 bases, with 10 bases left between them. Germline lookup yields CDR1 SGHAT and CDR2 FQNNGV. The CDR3 runs 14 residues. Clones were read by immunoSEQ multiplex PCR, and TCRdb kept only the in-frame ones, dropping some. The data hold about 23,000 clones, with about nine tenths observed a single time. This clone was detected only once. Its specificity is unknown. Extremely preterm births at about 22-27 weeks of gestation supplied the samples. The specimen was naive CD8+ T cells from cord blood. The source of this sequence is a boy who was born preterm. V is TRBV11-2 and J is TRBJ2-7, with D perhaps matching TRBD1 (5 bases). The CDR3 here is CASSWARDSYEQYF. In DNA, the CDR3 is TGTGCCAGCAGCTGGGCCAGGGACTCCTACGAGCAGTACTTC.